The next 21 T cell receptor beta chains were all read from a single sample in a study of blood T cells in healthy people across ages. A sample-barcoded 5' primer and a J-beta primer mix were used in a second PCR of roughly 7 to 11 cycles. TCRdb fed the 5' RACE reads into MiXCR, producing one record per CDR3 protein. The table lists about 840,000 distinct CDR3 sequences, about 28% of them singletons. The data were also submitted as part of a second study, on T cells of mothers and their children.

Sequencing used blood. The receptor source for this set is a woman aged 35 to 49 in good health.

This rearrangement joins TRBV2 to TRBJ1-5; weak D call: TRBD1 (5 bases). Germline assignment: CDR1 SNHLY and CDR2 FYNNEI. Between the trimmed V and J ends, which lost 7 bases and 2 bases, there was a span of 12 bases. The CDR3 contains 14 residues. The CDR3 loop is CASKGKGGNQPQHF. The CDR3 DNA follows: TGTGCCAGCAAAGGTAAAGGGGGCAATCAGCCCCAGCATTTT.

The V gene is TRBV10-3, the J gene TRBJ2-3, with D possibly being TRBD2 (5 bases). Germline V gene data show CDR1 as ENHRY and CDR2 as SYGVKD. V was shortened by 2 bases and J by 1 base, with 7 bases between the two germline ends. The CDR3 consists of 14 residues. As DNA, the CDR3 is TGTGCCATCAGTGAGATGAGGGGCACAGATACGCAGTATTTT. Translating gives CAISEMRGTDTQYF.

This clonotype was seen just once. The rearrangement uses TRBV5-1 and TRBJ2-3; 9 bases align to TRBD2. CDR3 length: 16 residues. The V and J ends lost 6 bases and 1 base, in that order; junction bases with no gene match: 9. Germline CDR1 SGHRS, CDR2 YFSETQ. The CDR3 coding sequence is TGCGCCAGCACCCGGGAAGGGACTAGCCGCACAGATACGCAGTATTTT. Protein: CASTREGTSRTDTQYF.

Turning to this clonotype: One end of the junction fails to match germline, which may point to a read error. J is TRBJ1-2 and V is TRBV5-1; 12 bases fit TRBD1. The germline CDR1 and CDR2 sequences are SGHRS and YFSETQ. The CDR3 runs 15 residues. The CDR3 DNA sequence: TGCGCCAGCAGCTTGGACGGGACAGGGGGCGCCGGCTGCACCTTC. Translation: CASSLDGTGGAGCTF. The variable domain in full, completed from reference TRBV5-1 and TRBJ1-2, reads KAGVTQTPRYLIKTRGQQVTLSCSPISGHRSVSWYQQTPGQGLQFLFEYFSETQRNKGNFPGRFSGRQFSNSRSEMNVSTLELGDSALYLCASSLDGTGGAGCTFGSGTRLTVV.

The chain recombines TRBV10-2 with TRBJ1-5, with D perhaps matching TRBD1 (6 bases). The V and J ends lost 0 bases and 5 bases respectively, with 17 bases between them. Per the germline V gene, CDR1 is WSHSY and CDR2 is SAAADI. The CDR3 consists of 17 residues. Here the CDR3 reads CASSESTHGGVDQPQHF. The CDR3 bases are TGCGCCAGCAGTGAGTCGACCCACGGGGGCGTGGATCAGCCCCAGCATTTT.

This clonotype was detected a few times. V gene TRBV20-1 combines with J gene TRBJ2-1; TRBD2 matches at 16 bases. The CDR3 extends over 16 amino acids. Germline assignment: CDR1 DFQATT and CDR2 SNEGSKA (reference sequence). J gave up 3 bases and V 6 bases, and 5 bases lay outside the gene matches. The CDR3 DNA reads TGCAGTGCCGCCGGGACTAGCGGGAGGGGCTACAATGAGCAGTTCTTC. Translated, it gives CSAAGTSGRGYNEQFF.

In this sample, this clonotype turned up once. This chain joins TRBV27 and TRBJ2-4; D is undetermined. The J call is in doubt because the DNA end fits TRBJ2-7 better. This CDR3 has 14 residues. Germline CDR1 reads MNHEY; CDR2 reads SMNVEV (reference sequence). The CDR3 sequence is CASSPGPIFNEQYF. DNA of the CDR3: TGTGCCAGCAGTCCTGGCCCCATTTTTAACGAGCAGTACTTC.

This clonotype showed up many times. The rearrangement links TRBV4-3 to TRBJ1-6; D may be TRBD1 (6 bases). Germline V lookup: CDR1 LGHNA, CDR2 YSLEER. The ends were cut back, 0 bases at V and 6 bases at J, with 15 bases in the middle. There are 17 residues in the CDR3. Here the CDR3 DNA reads TGCGCCAGCAGCCAAGACCTACAGGGACGGGGTAATTCACCCCTCCACTTT. It codes for CASSQDLQGRGNSPLHF.

The sample holds a few counts of this clonotype. The chain employs TRBV14 and TRBJ1-1; 8 bases line up with TRBD1. V gave up 1 base and J gave up 6 bases; unmatched junction bases: 4. The CDR3 is 14 amino acids. Germline values: CDR1 SGHDN, CDR2 FVKESK. CDR3 sequence reads: CASSQAGGLAEAFF. CDR3 DNA sequence: TGTGCCAGCAGCCAAGCAGGGGGCTTGGCTGAAGCTTTCTTT.

There are many counts of this clonotype. The chain employs TRBV29-1 and TRBJ2-2; TRBD2 agrees at 9 bases. Germline V lookup: CDR1 SQVTM, CDR2 ANQGSEA. V was pared by 3 bases and J by 5 bases, with 13 bases of the junction left unmatched. There are 17 residues in the CDR3. CDR3 sequence (DNA): TGCAGCGTTGACACTTCGCGCGGGGGGGCTCGGACCGGGGAGCTGTTTTTT. Amino acids: CSVDTSRGGARTGELFF.

There are many counts of this clonotype. V and J are TRBV20-1 and TRBJ2-7; the D gene could be TRBD1 or TRBD2 (5 bases each). In germline, CDR1 is DFQATT, CDR2 SNEGSKA (reference sequence). The CDR3 runs 14 residues. Trimming stripped 6 bases from V and 2 bases from J, with 17 bases between. CDR3 loop: CSAHVGDAAYEQYF. CDR3 nucleotides: TGCAGTGCCCATGTCGGGGACGCAGCCTACGAGCAGTACTTC.

This clonotype was seen only a few times. V usage is TRBV7-9 and J usage is TRBJ1-4; perhaps TRBD1 as D (5 bases). The CDR3 consists of 13 residues. Germline loops: CDR1 SEHNR, CDR2 FQNEAQ (reference sequence). V lost 5 bases and J lost 8, with 12 bases in between. CDR3 sequence: CASSTQEREKLFF. CDR3 sequence (DNA): TGTGCCAGCAGCACACAGGAGAGGGAAAAACTGTTTTTT.

Ten or more counts support this clonotype. This sequence joins TRBV6-2 or TRBV6-3 and TRBJ2-7; the D gene is possibly TRBD2 (6 bases). Germline V gives CDR1 MNHEY, CDR2 SVGEGT. The CDR3 consists of 13 residues. Trimming shortened V by 2 bases and J by 7 bases, and 12 bases separated the two germline ends. CDR3 nucleotides: TGTGCCAGCAGTTACGGGGACTTGAGGGAGCAGTACTTC. Protein: CASSYGDLREQYF.

Concerning this clonotype itself: A much larger clone is a single base away; this may be a read error. This chain connects TRBV28 to TRBJ2-5, with D perhaps TRBD1 (6 bases). Germline assignment: CDR1 MDHEN and CDR2 SYDVKM. Trimming cost V 5 bases and J 11 bases, with 24 bases left between them. This CDR3 has 15 residues. In DNA form, the CDR3 reads TGTGCCAGCAGTCCGCGGACAGACCCCTACAATGAGCAGTACTTC. Encoded protein: CASSPRTDPYNEQYF.

This clonotype was observed a few times. The chain combines TRBV28 with TRBJ1-2, with 7 bases matching TRBD1. The V and J ends lost 7 bases and 4 bases, in that order; junction bases with no gene match: 12. CDR1 and CDR2 from the germline V gene are MDHEN and SYDVKM. This CDR3 is 15 amino acids long. Here the CDR3 reads CASTSIQGRFYGYTF. CDR3 nucleotides: TGTGCCAGCACTTCCATACAGGGGCGGTTCTATGGCTACACCTTC.

The chain has TRBV10-3 and TRBJ2-1, with a possible D match to TRBD1 (6 bases). The J call is in doubt because the DNA end fits TRBJ2-7 better. Germline assignment: CDR1 ENHRY and CDR2 SYGVKD. The CDR3 is 14 amino acids. The CDR3 reads CAIRQDSSYNEQYF. The DNA of the CDR3 is TGTGCCATCAGACAGGACAGCTCCTACAATGAGCAGTACTTC.

This chain connects TRBV20-1 to TRBJ1-2; D gene unclear. Germline CDR1 is DFQATT and CDR2 is SNEGSKA (reference sequence). The CDR3 consists of 14 residues. Trimming removed 6 bases at V and 1 base at J, with 15 bases between. CDR3 sequence: CSAPRGTNNYGYTF. The CDR3 DNA reads TGCAGTGCGCCCCGTGGAACTAATAACTATGGCTACACCTTC.

This clonotype has a handful of counts. The genes are TRBV20-1 and TRBJ1-2, with a possible D match to TRBD1 (5 bases). Germline V gene sequence: CDR1 DFQATT, CDR2 SNEGSKA (reference sequence). V gave up 4 bases and J gave up 7 bases, with 16 bases separating them. This CDR3 is 13 amino acids long. The CDR3 region has the DNA TGCAGTGCTATCACCGGGACGGCGGGTGGCTACACCTTC. Amino acid sequence: CSAITGTAGGYTF.

The chain couples TRBV12-3 or TRBV12-4 to TRBJ1-6; 8 bases fit TRBD1. This CDR3 spans 15 amino acids. V was clipped by 3 bases and J by 6 bases; unmatched bases: 4. The CDR3 protein is CASSFGQGLNSPLHF. The CDR3, as DNA: TGTGCCAGCAGTTTTGGACAGGGTCTTAATTCACCCCTCCACTTT.

This clonotype was seen a handful of times. J is TRBJ1-1 and V is TRBV4-1; no definite D call. Germline lookup yields CDR1 MGHRA and CDR2 YSYEKL. This CDR3 is built from 14 residues. Trimming pared 1 base from V and 6 bases from J, leaving 12 bases between. CDR3 protein: CASSQVLAVAEAFF. CDR3 DNA sequence: TGCGCCAGCAGCCAAGTCTTGGCAGTCGCTGAAGCTTTCTTT.

This clonotype was counted a single time. The junction departs from the called germline gene at one end, perhaps through a read error. The chain joins TRBV5-1 to TRBJ1-2, with D uncertain. The length of the CDR3 is 14 residues. Germline CDR1 is SGHRS and CDR2 is YFSETQ. CDR3 loop: CASSPDGANYGCTF. In DNA form, the CDR3 reads TGCGCCAGCAGCCCCGATGGAGCTAACTATGGCTGCACCTTC. Looking up the rest from reference TRBV5-1 and TRBJ1-2 gives the full variable domain: KAGVTQTPRYLIKTRGQQVTLSCSPISGHRSVSWYQQTPGQGLQFLFEYFSETQRNKGNFPGRFSGRQFSNSRSEMNVSTLELGDSALYLCASSPDGANYGCTFGSGTRLTVV.